The 18 T cell receptor beta chains in this list originate from one sample, sequenced in a study of blood T cell repertoires in COVID-19. TCRdb keeps only in-frame clones here, not all; method: immunoSEQ multiplex PCR. The data contain about 180,000 clones, 86% of them seen just once; the ten biggest clones take up 8% to 10%. Material for sequencing was PBMCs or T cells enriched from blood (not recorded which). The source of these receptors is a woman in her 30s who had recovered from COVID-19.

This clone was observed a handful of times. The chain couples TRBV30 to TRBJ2-3, with D tentatively TRBD1 (6 bases). The CDR3 extends over 12 amino acids. V shed 1 base and J shed 8 bases, with 10 bases lying between them. The germline V gene has CDR1 GTSNPN and CDR2 SVGIG (reference sequence). CDR3 nucleotide sequence: TGTGCCTGGAGTGAGGTCAGGGGTACGCAGTATTTT. Its translation is CAWSEVRGTQYF.

The chain links TRBV5-5 to TRBJ1-1, with 7 bases identical to TRBD1. The CDR3 is 17 amino acids. CDR1 is SGHKS, CDR2 YYEKEE, per germline (reference sequence). Losses at the gene ends were 3 bases for V and 0 bases for J; bases not matched to a gene: 11. The CDR3: CASSSKAGTVLNTEAFF. CDR3 coding DNA: TGTGCCAGCAGCTCAAAGGCAGGGACAGTACTGAACACTGAAGCTTTCTTT. The full variable domain, rest sourced from reference TRBV5-5 and TRBJ1-1, is DAGVTQSPTHLIKTRGQQVTLRCSPISGHKSVSWYQQVLGQGPQFIFQYYEKEERGRGNFPDRFSARQFPNYSSELNVNALLLGDSALYLCASSSKAGTVLNTEAFFGQGTRLTVV.

The chain links TRBV11-3 to TRBJ2-5; D call uncertain. CDR1 is SGHNT, CDR2 YENEEA, per germline. The CDR3 runs 13 residues. V shed 1 base and J shed 2 bases, with 5 bases lying between them. The chain's CDR3 is CASSLGLQETQYF. DNA of the CDR3: TGTGCCAGCAGCTTAGGGCTTCAAGAGACCCAGTACTTC.

The chain uses TRBV12-5 and TRBJ2-7; 7 bases line up with TRBD1. V dropped 6 bases and J dropped 1; count of bases not matched to a gene: 12. The CDR3 runs 16 residues. The germline CDR1 and CDR2 sequences are LGHNT and FRNRAP. The DNA of the CDR3 is TGTGCTAGTGGCCCCCAACGGACAGGATTTTCCTACGAGCAGTACTTC. Protein: CASGPQRTGFSYEQYF.

This rearrangement joins TRBV28 to TRBJ1-3; 7 positions match TRBD1. The ends lost 3 bases at V and 1 base at J; junction bases unmatched: 3. There are 15 residues in the CDR3. Germline V CDR1 and CDR2: MDHEN, SYDVKM. CDR3 nucleotides: TGTGCCAGCAGTTTTCTACAGGGGTCTGGAAACACCATATATTTT. It is translated as CASSFLQGSGNTIYF.

V gene TRBV7-2 combines with J gene TRBJ2-3, with D perhaps matching TRBD1 (5 bases). Trimming left V 4 bases short and J 4 bases short, with 12 bases between. Germline V CDR1 and CDR2: SGHTA, FQGNSA. The CDR3 is 14 residues long. The CDR3: CASSSDRTSDTQYF. The CDR3 DNA follows: TGTGCCAGCAGCTCGGACCGGACATCAGATACGCAGTATTTT.

J is TRBJ1-5 and V is TRBV19, with TRBD1 identical over 7 bases. Germline values: CDR1 LNHDA, CDR2 SQIVND (reference sequence). The CDR3 sequence is 13 residues long. V shed 5 bases, J shed 4 bases, and the junction held 2 bases outside the gene matches. CDR3 in amino acids: CASSVGQNQPQHF. The DNA for the CDR3 is TGTGCCAGTAGTGTGGGACAGAATCAGCCCCAGCATTTT.

The chain uses TRBV5-4 and TRBJ1-2, with TRBD1 matching over 7 bases. This CDR3 contains 14 residues. CDR1 and CDR2 from the germline V gene are SGHNT and YYREEE (reference sequence). With 4 bases clipped from V and 4 bases from J, the junction kept 7 bases outside the gene matches. The CDR3 nucleotides read TGTGCCAGCAGCCCAGGGGGAGAGAGCTATGGCTACACCTTC. This sequence encodes CASSPGGESYGYTF.

The chain is built from TRBV6-4 and TRBJ2-3; 11 bases are a match to TRBD2. The junction had 4 bases not matched to a gene; V was cut back by 3 bases and J by 5 bases. Germline V gene lookup returns CDR1 MRHNA and CDR2 SNTAGT. The CDR3 spans 15 residues. The CDR3 sequence is CASSETSGTGDTQYF. The CDR3 DNA sequence: TGTGCCAGCAGTGAGACTAGCGGGACGGGAGATACGCAGTATTTT.

The V gene is TRBV5-5, the J gene TRBJ1-1; D might be TRBD1 (5 bases). Germline V CDR1 and CDR2: SGHKS, YYEKEE (reference sequence). The CDR3 contains 18 residues. The ends were cut back, 1 base at V and 0 bases at J, with 19 bases in the middle. The CDR3 reads CASSLFGVDRTLNTEAFF. The CDR3 region has the DNA TGTGCCAGCAGCTTGTTTGGGGTAGACAGAACCTTGAACACTGAAGCTTTCTTT.

The chain recombines TRBV11-2 with TRBJ1-4, with TRBD1 identical over 8 bases. V lost 5 bases to trimming and J lost 8 bases; unmatched junction nucleotides: 7. The length of the CDR3 is 14 residues. Germline CDR1 is SGHAT and CDR2 is FQNNGV. The CDR3 DNA is TGTGCCAGCAGCGACGACAGGGGTAGGGAAAAACTGTTTTTT. This gives the protein CASSDDRGREKLFF.

This chain connects TRBV28 to TRBJ2-7; the match to TRBD2 covers 9 bases. V was clipped by 4 bases and J by 7 bases; unmatched bases: 11. Germline values: CDR1 MDHEN, CDR2 SYDVKM. The CDR3 totals 15 residues. The CDR3 DNA sequence: TGTGCCAGCAGTTCCCCGCCGCGGGAGGGCCGTGAGCAGTACTTC. As protein: CASSSPPREGREQYF.

CDR3 loop: CASSLTLAGVQTGELFF. The CDR3 region has the DNA TGCGCCAGCAGCTTGACGCTAGCGGGAGTGCAGACCGGGGAGCTGTTTTTT. V and J are TRBV5-1 and TRBJ2-2; 10 positions match TRBD2. The V and J ends lost 1 base and 5 bases, in that order; junction bases with no gene match: 8. Germline V gene data show CDR1 as SGHRS and CDR2 as YFSETQ. This CDR3 region has 17 residues.

This clone has only a few counts. The rearrangement joins TRBV29-1 to TRBJ1-3; tentatively, D is TRBD1 (5 bases). Trimming took off 6 bases at V and 0 bases at J, with 15 bases between the two ends. Per the germline V gene, CDR1 is SQVTM and CDR2 is ANQGSEA. This CDR3 region has 15 residues. The CDR3 spells CSVSTLGGSGNTIYF. CDR3 DNA: TGCAGCGTCTCCACCCTCGGGGGCTCTGGAAACACCATATATTTT. Complete variable domain (other parts from reference TRBV29-1 and TRBJ1-3): SAVISQKPSRDICQRGTSLTIQCQVDSQVTMMFWYRQQPGQSLTLIATANQGSEATYESGFVIDKFPISRPNLTFSTLTVSNMSPEDSSIYLCSVSTLGGSGNTIYFGEGSWLTVV.

The V call is TRBV5-1, the J call TRBJ1-1; 7 bases fit TRBD1. V was pared by 3 bases and J by 1 base, with 12 bases of the junction left unmatched. The germline gives CDR1 SGHRS, CDR2 YFSETQ. This CDR3 region has 17 residues. CDR3 residues: CASSSQGGPSWNTEAFF. CDR3 DNA sequence: TGCGCCAGCAGCTCTCAGGGGGGCCCCAGCTGGAACACTGAAGCTTTCTTT.

The J gene is TRBJ2-1, the V gene TRBV19; the match to TRBD1 covers 9 bases. This CDR3 is 15 amino acids long. Trimming cost V 5 bases and J 8 bases; bases outside gene matches: 10. CDR1 is LNHDA, CDR2 SQIVND, per germline (reference sequence). The CDR3 DNA reads TGTGCCAGTAGTCCTCGGACAGGGGCTTTTGATGAGCAGTTCTTC. Its translation is CASSPRTGAFDEQFF.

This clone was seen a few times. V is TRBV6-5 and J is TRBJ2-7; tentative D call: TRBD1 (5 bases). CDR1 MNHEY and CDR2 SVGAGI come from the germline V gene. The CDR3 extends over 14 amino acids. Trimming pared 6 bases from V and 6 bases from J, leaving 18 bases between. CDR3 DNA sequence: TGTGCCAGCAGCTCAGGGTTTTCATCGCGCGAGCAGTACTTC. This sequence encodes CASSSGFSSREQYF.

The chain employs TRBV5-1 and TRBJ2-7, with D perhaps TRBD1 (6 bases). Germline CDR1 reads SGHRS; CDR2 reads YFSETQ. This CDR3 comprises 15 residues. The V gene lost 4 bases and the J gene lost 1 base, with 15 bases spanning the gap. CDR3 DNA: TGCGCCAGCAGCGCGGGTTCAGGGGATTCCTACGAGCAGTACTTC. Translating gives CASSAGSGDSYEQYF.